The 22 T cell receptor beta chains below all came from one sample that was sequenced in a study of early T cells in non-severe SARS-CoV-2 infection. One entry per CDR3 protein, called by TCRdb with MiXCR from the 5' RACE reads. This sample yields tens of thousands of distinct CDR3 sequences, of which under 15% are seen a single time; less than 7% belongs to the top ten. The specimen was whole blood. Receptors were obtained from an adult who was a healthcare worker with PCR-confirmed SARS-CoV-2 infection or an uninfected control (not recorded which).

In this sample, this clonotype turned up a few times. The rearrangement uses TRBV11-2 and TRBJ2-1; D ambiguous. The ends were cut back, 5 bases at V and 0 bases at J, with 14 bases in the middle. Germline CDR1 reads SGHAT; CDR2 reads FQNNGV. The CDR3 length is 16 residues. The CDR3 here is CASSPPGDSSYNEQFF. The CDR3 DNA reads TGTGCCAGCAGCCCGCCGGGCGATAGCTCCTACAATGAGCAGTTCTTC.

The chain is built from TRBV18 and TRBJ2-7; no clear D gene. V was shortened by 3 bases and J by 7 bases, with 10 bases between the two germline ends. CDR3 length: 12 amino acids. From germline, CDR1 is KGHSH and CDR2 LQKENI. CDR3: CASSPVLGEQYF. The CDR3 nucleotides are TGTGCCAGCTCACCCGTCCTGGGGGAGCAGTACTTC.

The chain couples TRBV29-1 to TRBJ1-3; D gene uncertain. The CDR3 is 16 residues long. The V end was cut by 0 bases, the J end by 0 bases, with 12 bases between. In germline, CDR1 is SQVTM, CDR2 ANQGSEA. The CDR3 nucleotides are TGCAGCGTTGAAGATCCCCACACCGACTCTGGAAACACCATATATTTT. Amino acid sequence: CSVEDPHTDSGNTIYF. Filled out from reference TRBV29-1 and TRBJ1-3, the complete variable domain reads SAVISQKPSRDICQRGTSLTIQCQVDSQVTMMFWYRQQPGQSLTLIATANQGSEATYESGFVIDKFPISRPNLTFSTLTVSNMSPEDSSIYLCSVEDPHTDSGNTIYFGEGSWLTVV.

Comments on this clonotype: Compared with germline, one end of the junction differs, possibly owing to a read error. The rearrangement uses TRBV5-4 and TRBJ2-1, with D perhaps matching TRBD1 (6 bases). The CDR3 is 12 amino acids. CDR1 is SGHNT, CDR2 YYREEE, per germline (reference sequence). The CDR3 DNA reads as TGTGCCAGCAGCTTGGGGGACAATGAGCTGTTCTTC. It specifies CASSLGDNELFF.

This clonotype appeared a few times. The chain uses TRBV6-4 and TRBJ2-1, with 11 nucleotides matching TRBD2. CDR1 MRHNA and CDR2 SNTAGT come from the germline V gene. V lost 0 bases to trimming and J lost 9 bases; unmatched junction nucleotides: 4. This CDR3 has 15 residues. The CDR3 DNA sequence: TGTGCCAGCAGTGACTCTAGCGGGAGGGCCACTGAGCAGTTCTTC. It is translated as CASSDSSGRATEQFF.

This clonotype was counted at least ten times. This chain joins TRBV5-1 and TRBJ2-1, with 11 bases lining up with TRBD2. Germline V gene data show CDR1 as SGHRS and CDR2 as YFSETQ. The CDR3 extends over 17 amino acids. Losses at the gene ends were 1 base for V and 9 bases for J; bases not matched to a gene: 12. CDR3 in amino acids: CASSLRGLAGGLGEQFF. The CDR3 DNA follows: TGCGCCAGCAGCTTGAGAGGGCTAGCGGGAGGCCTAGGTGAGCAGTTCTTC.

This clonotype was seen repeatedly, ten times or more. The J gene is TRBJ2-5, the V gene TRBV12-3 or TRBV12-4; tentative D call: TRBD2 (6 bases). The V end lost 5 bases, the J end lost 5 bases, and 18 bases lay between the germline ends. The CDR3 covers 15 residues. CDR3 sequence reads: CASSARDGLPETQYF. The CDR3 DNA reads as TGTGCCAGCAGTGCCCGGGACGGACTACCGGAGACCCAGTACTTC.

This clonotype was seen only a few times. The V call is TRBV12-3 or TRBV12-4, the J call TRBJ2-1; unclear D gene. The V and J ends lost 4 bases and 5 bases respectively, with 15 bases between them. This CDR3 contains 15 residues. The chain's CDR3 is CASSYTPGANNEQFF. For the CDR3, the DNA is TGTGCCAGCAGTTATACCCCGGGCGCCAACAATGAGCAGTTCTTC.

There are a few counts of this clonotype. The gene calls are TRBV11-2 and TRBJ2-7, with D tentatively TRBD2 (6 bases). The CDR3 loop spans 15 amino acids. Germline V CDR1 and CDR2: SGHAT, FQNNGV. V was cut by 6 bases and J by 4 bases, with 19 bases left in between. CDR3 in amino acids: CASSFSAGEGYEQYF. The CDR3 coding sequence is TGTGCCAGCAGTTTTTCAGCGGGTGAGGGGTACGAGCAGTACTTC.

This clonotype was counted a few times. The chain combines TRBV12-3 or TRBV12-4 with TRBJ2-1; TRBD2 is a possible D gene (6 bases). The CDR3 runs to 13 residues. Trimming stripped 6 bases from V and 6 bases from J, with 12 bases between. CDR3: CASSPSGGNEQFF. The DNA of the CDR3 is TGTGCCAGCAGCCCCTCCGGGGGCAATGAGCAGTTCTTC.

A few counts support this clonotype. V is TRBV2 and J is TRBJ1-5, with D hard to call. The CDR3 runs 13 residues. V lost 2 bases to trimming and J lost 6 bases, with 8 bases between them. CDR1 is SNHLY and CDR2 is FYNNEI in the germline V gene. CDR3: CASSESQVQPQHF. The CDR3 nucleotides read TGTGCCAGCAGTGAATCGCAGGTTCAGCCCCAGCATTTT.

The chain employs TRBV29-1 and TRBJ2-1; 7 bases align to TRBD2. This CDR3 contains 11 residues. Per germline, CDR1 SQVTM and CDR2 ANQGSEA. CDR3 in DNA: TGCAGTGGGAGCGGGGTCAATGAGCAGTTCTTC. The encoded protein is CSGSGVNEQFF.

J is TRBJ2-7 and V is TRBV12-3 or TRBV12-4; 8 positions agree with TRBD1. Trimming cost V 5 bases and J 5 bases; bases outside gene matches: 5. The CDR3 length is 13 residues. CDR3: CASSQGATNEQYF. CDR3 sequence (DNA): TGTGCCAGCAGTCAGGGGGCGACGAACGAGCAGTACTTC.

The chain uses TRBV13 and TRBJ2-7, with 7 bases fitting TRBD1. Germline CDR1 PRHDT, CDR2 FYEKMQ (reference sequence). The CDR3 length is 15 residues. The V segment lost 0 bases and the J segment 4 bases; nucleotides outside the gene matches: 6. CDR3 bases: TGTGCCAGCAGCTTAGGCCTAGGGGGCCGGTACGAGCAGTACTTC. The encoded protein is CASSLGLGGRYEQYF.

This clonotype has a handful of counts. This chain uses TRBV5-6 with TRBJ1-6; D possibly corresponds to TRBD1 (5 bases). There are 14 residues in the CDR3. Per germline, CDR1 SGHDT and CDR2 YYEEEE. V gave up 3 bases and J gave up 6 bases, with 10 bases separating them. The CDR3 protein is CASSSLTANSPLHF. CDR3 sequence (DNA): TGTGCCAGCAGCTCATTGACAGCTAATTCACCCCTCCACTTT.

This clonotype was observed a few times. The chain has TRBV28 and TRBJ2-7; D possibly corresponds to TRBD2 (6 bases). V lost 6 bases and J lost 5, with 14 bases in between. The CDR3 consists of 13 residues. Germline V CDR1 and CDR2: MDHEN, SYDVKM. CDR3 in amino acids: CASREQGGNEQYF. For the CDR3, the DNA is TGTGCCAGCAGGGAGCAGGGCGGGAACGAGCAGTACTTC.

This clonotype was seen at least ten times. The chain recombines TRBV6-6 with TRBJ2-7; the D gene is possibly TRBD2 (6 bases). V was trimmed by 6 bases and J by 6 bases, leaving 18 bases between them. The germline gives CDR1 MNHNY, CDR2 SVGAGI (reference sequence). CDR3 size: 14 residues. CDR3 amino acids: CASSRTTSRAEQYF. Here the CDR3 DNA reads TGTGCCAGCAGCCGAACGACTAGTCGGGCCGAGCAGTACTTC.

This clonotype was detected a few times. The chain is built from TRBV5-1 and TRBJ2-5, with D unresolved. CDR1 and CDR2 (germline): SGHRS, YFSETQ. The CDR3 runs 13 residues. V gave up 2 bases and J gave up 2 bases, with 7 bases separating them. The CDR3 reads CASSLRIQETQYF. CDR3 DNA: TGCGCCAGCAGCTTACGTATTCAAGAGACCCAGTACTTC.

This clonotype was recorded a few times. The chain couples TRBV20-1 to TRBJ2-1; D uncertain. Germline CDR1 DFQATT, CDR2 SNEGSKA (reference sequence). The germline V and J ends were trimmed by 5 bases and 6 bases, with 14 bases remaining between them. CDR3 length: 13 amino acids. The CDR3 protein is CSALLRASNEQFF. The CDR3 nucleotides read TGCAGTGCTCTCCTCCGGGCTTCCAATGAGCAGTTCTTC.

This clonotype turned up a few times. The chain uses TRBV6-2 or TRBV6-3 and TRBJ2-1; possibly TRBD1 or TRBD2 for D (5 bases each). This CDR3 has 14 residues. V dropped 8 bases and J dropped 6 bases, with 17 bases sitting between them. Germline-derived CDR1 and CDR2 are MNHEY and SVGEGT. CDR3 protein: CASATGPTPNEQFF. In DNA, the CDR3 is TGTGCCAGCGCGACGGGACCAACCCCCAATGAGCAGTTCTTC.

This clonotype was observed many times. The chain links TRBV7-9 to TRBJ2-3, with 10 bases that match TRBD1. The length of the CDR3 is 20 residues. Germline CDR1 SEHNR, CDR2 FQNEAQ (reference sequence). Trimming at V came to 5 bases and at J to 0 bases, leaving 17 bases not matched to a gene. Here the CDR3 DNA reads TGTGCCAGCAGCGGAGCCGGGACAGGGGTACAACCTTCGAGCACAGATACGCAGTATTTT. The encoded protein is CASSGAGTGVQPSSTDTQYF.

There are a few counts of this clonotype. The CDR3 region is CSAFSGTRQDYYEQYF. Here the CDR3 DNA reads TGCAGTGCTTTCAGCGGGACCAGACAAGATTACTACGAGCAGTACTTC. The gene calls are TRBV20-1 and TRBJ2-7, with 7 bases aligning to TRBD2. The length of the CDR3 is 16 residues. Trimming removed 5 bases from V and 3 bases from J; junction bases left unmatched: 16. Looked up from germline, CDR1 is DFQATT and CDR2 is SNEGSKA (reference sequence).